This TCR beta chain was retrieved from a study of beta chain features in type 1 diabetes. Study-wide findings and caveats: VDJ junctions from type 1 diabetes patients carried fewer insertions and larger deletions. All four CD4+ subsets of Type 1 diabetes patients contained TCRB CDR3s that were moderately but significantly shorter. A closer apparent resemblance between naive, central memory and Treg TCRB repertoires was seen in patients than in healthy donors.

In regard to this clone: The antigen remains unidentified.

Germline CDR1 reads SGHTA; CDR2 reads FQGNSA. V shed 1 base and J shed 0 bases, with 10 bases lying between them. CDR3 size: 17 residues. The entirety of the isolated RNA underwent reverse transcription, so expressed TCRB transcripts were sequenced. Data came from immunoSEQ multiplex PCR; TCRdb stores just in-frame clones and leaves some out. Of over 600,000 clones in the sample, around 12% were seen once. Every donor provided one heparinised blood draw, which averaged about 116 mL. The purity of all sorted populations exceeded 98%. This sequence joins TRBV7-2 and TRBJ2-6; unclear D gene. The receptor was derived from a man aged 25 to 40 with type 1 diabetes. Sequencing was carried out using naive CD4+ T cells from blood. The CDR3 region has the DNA TGTGCCAGCAGCTTAGTCGTCCTTAGCTCTGGGGCCAACGTCCTGACTTTC. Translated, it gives CASSLVVLSSGANVLTF.